The 5 T cell receptor beta chains below all came from one sample that was sequenced in a study of shared clonotypes between healthy human individuals (dated by TCRdb to the early 2020s). The library was obtained by the immunoSEQ multiplex PCR assay. TCRdb took this table from immuneACCESS and kept in-frame rearrangements with V and J called. Such tables lack part of the clones; where checked against another copy, unresolved V genes explain under half of the gap, and the rest is unexplained. In all, the sample holds over a million clones, and 97% to 99% of those were seen once. Approximately 0.4% of the sample comes from the top ten. The sequenced material came from naive CD4+ T cells sorted from blood. The cell subset or site label, as the study defines it: CD45RA+ positively selected. The receptors here all came from a man aged 25 to 45 in good health.

The chain carries TRBV18 and TRBJ1-4, with D hard to call. The CDR3 is 12 amino acids. The V end lost 4 bases, the J end lost 4 bases, and 4 bases lay between the germline ends. The germline V gene has CDR1 KGHSH and CDR2 LQKENI. DNA for the CDR3: TGTGCCAGCTCACGGCGTAATGAAAAACTGTTTTTT. Encoded protein: CASSRRNEKLFF.

The V and J genes are TRBV7-8 and TRBJ2-1, with D uncertain. From germline, CDR1 is SGHVS and CDR2 FQNEAQ. V was clipped by 5 bases and J by 3 bases, with 17 bases between them. The CDR3 consists of 16 residues. In nucleotides, the CDR3 is TGTGCCAGCAGCCTAACCCCACGAACTGACTACAATGAGCAGTTCTTC. Its protein is CASSLTPRTDYNEQFF.

This clone has just one count. The chain carries TRBV15 and TRBJ2-5, with D unclear. The CDR3 extends over 14 amino acids. Trimming shortened V by 0 bases and J by 1 base, and 6 bases separated the two germline ends. Per the germline V gene, CDR1 is LNHNV and CDR2 is YYDKDF (reference sequence). CDR3 sequence reads: CATSRDRVQETQYF. CDR3 in DNA: TGTGCCACCAGCAGAGATCGGGTCCAAGAGACCCAGTACTTC.

This clone was seen a single time. The chain joins TRBV23-1 to TRBJ2-7; perhaps TRBD1 as D (6 bases). TRBV23-1 counts as an open reading frame of uncertain function. This CDR3 has 15 residues. Trimming removed 2 bases at V and 2 bases at J, with 13 bases between. The CDR3 region has the DNA TGCGCCAGCAGTCAACACAGGGACGTCCCCTACGAGCAGTACTTC. Translated, it gives CASSQHRDVPYEQYF.

This chain links TRBV5-1 with TRBJ2-1, with D unclear. From germline, CDR1 is SGHRS and CDR2 YFSETQ. Between the trimmed V and J ends, which lost 5 bases and 7 bases, there was a span of 13 bases. The CDR3 runs 13 residues. The CDR3 sequence is CASSSKDRNEQFF. The CDR3 nucleotides read TGCGCCAGCAGTTCGAAGGACCGGAATGAGCAGTTCTTC.